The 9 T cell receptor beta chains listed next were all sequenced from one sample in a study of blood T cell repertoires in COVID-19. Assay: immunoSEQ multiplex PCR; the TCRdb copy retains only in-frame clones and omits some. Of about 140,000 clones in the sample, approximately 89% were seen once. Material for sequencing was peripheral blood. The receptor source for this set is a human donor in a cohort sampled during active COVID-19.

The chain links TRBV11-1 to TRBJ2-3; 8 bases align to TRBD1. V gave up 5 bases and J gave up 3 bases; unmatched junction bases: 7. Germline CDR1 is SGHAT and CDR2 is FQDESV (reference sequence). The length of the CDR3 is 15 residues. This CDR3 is CASSARTGKTDTQYF. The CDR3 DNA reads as TGTGCCAGCAGCGCACGGACAGGGAAGACAGATACGCAGTATTTT.

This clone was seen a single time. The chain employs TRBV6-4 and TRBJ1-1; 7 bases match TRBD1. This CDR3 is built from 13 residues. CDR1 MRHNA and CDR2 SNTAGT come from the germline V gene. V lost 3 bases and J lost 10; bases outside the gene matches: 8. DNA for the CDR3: TGTGCCAGCAGTGAACAACAGGGGTGGTCAGCTTTCTTT. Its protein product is CASSEQQGWSAFF.

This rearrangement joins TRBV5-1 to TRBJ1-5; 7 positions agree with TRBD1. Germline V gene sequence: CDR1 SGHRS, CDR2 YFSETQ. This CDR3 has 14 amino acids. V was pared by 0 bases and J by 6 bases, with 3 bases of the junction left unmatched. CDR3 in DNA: TGCGCCAGCAGCTTGGAAGGGGGCGGTCAGCCCCAGCATTTT. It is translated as CASSLEGGGQPQHF.

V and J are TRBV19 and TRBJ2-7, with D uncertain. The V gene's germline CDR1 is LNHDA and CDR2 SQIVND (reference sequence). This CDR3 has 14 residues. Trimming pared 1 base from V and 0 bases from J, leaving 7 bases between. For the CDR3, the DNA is TGTGCCAGTAGTATAGGCGGCGGCTCCTACGAGCAGTACTTC. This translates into CASSIGGGSYEQYF.

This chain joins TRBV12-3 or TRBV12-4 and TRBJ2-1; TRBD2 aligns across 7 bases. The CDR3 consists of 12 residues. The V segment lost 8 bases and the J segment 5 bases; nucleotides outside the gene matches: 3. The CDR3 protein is CASAGAHNEQFF. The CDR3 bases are TGTGCCAGCGCGGGAGCTCACAATGAGCAGTTCTTC.

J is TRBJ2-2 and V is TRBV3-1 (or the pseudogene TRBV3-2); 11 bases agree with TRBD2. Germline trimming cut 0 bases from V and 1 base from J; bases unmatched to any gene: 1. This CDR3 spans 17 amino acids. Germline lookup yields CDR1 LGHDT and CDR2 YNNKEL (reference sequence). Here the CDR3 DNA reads TGTGCCAGCAGCCAAGAGCTAGCGGGGGGGAACACCGGGGAGCTGTTTTTT. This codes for CASSQELAGGNTGELFF.

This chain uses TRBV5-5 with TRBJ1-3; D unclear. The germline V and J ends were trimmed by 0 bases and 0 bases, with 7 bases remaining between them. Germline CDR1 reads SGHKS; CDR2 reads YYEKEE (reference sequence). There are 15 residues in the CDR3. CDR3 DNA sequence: TGTGCCAGCAGCTTGGAAGCTATCTCTGGAAACACCATATATTTT. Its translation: CASSLEAISGNTIYF.

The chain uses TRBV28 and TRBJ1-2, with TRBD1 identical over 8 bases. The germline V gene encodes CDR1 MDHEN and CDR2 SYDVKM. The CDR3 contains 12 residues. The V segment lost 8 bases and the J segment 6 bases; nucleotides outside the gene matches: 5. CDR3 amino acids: CASHRGGNGYTF. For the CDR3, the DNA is TGTGCCAGCCACAGGGGGGGGAATGGCTACACCTTC.

CDR3 DNA sequence: TGTGCCAGCAGTTACTCGGACACCTACGAGCAGTACTTC. Translating gives CASSYSDTYEQYF. This chain links TRBV6-2 or TRBV6-3 with TRBJ2-7; a weak D match, TRBD1 (5 bases). This CDR3 comprises 13 residues. Looked up from germline, CDR1 is MNHEY and CDR2 is SVGEGT. Trimming cost V 0 bases and J 2 bases, with 5 bases left between them.